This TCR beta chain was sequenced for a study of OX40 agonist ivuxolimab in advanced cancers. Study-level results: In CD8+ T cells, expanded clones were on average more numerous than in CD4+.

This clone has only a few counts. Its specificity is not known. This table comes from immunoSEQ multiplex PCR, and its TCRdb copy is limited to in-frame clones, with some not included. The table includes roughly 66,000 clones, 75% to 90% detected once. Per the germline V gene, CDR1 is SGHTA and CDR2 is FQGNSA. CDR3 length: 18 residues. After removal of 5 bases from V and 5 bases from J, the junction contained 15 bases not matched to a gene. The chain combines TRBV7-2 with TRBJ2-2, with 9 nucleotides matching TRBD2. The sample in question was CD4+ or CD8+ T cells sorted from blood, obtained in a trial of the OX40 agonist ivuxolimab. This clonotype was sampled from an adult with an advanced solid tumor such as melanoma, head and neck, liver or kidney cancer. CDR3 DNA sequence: TGTGCCAGCAGCCTTAGAAGCGGACTAGCGAGCTATACCGGGGAGCTGTTTTTT. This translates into CASSLRSGLASYTGELFF.